Listed here are 2 T cell receptor beta chains from one sample, sequenced in a study of type 1 regulatory T cells. TCRdb passed the reads through MiXCR, listing each CDR3 protein once. The table has around 3,000 distinct CDR3 sequences, roughly 8% seen once. These receptors lack a known antigen. Sample: cultured T cells, either the whole culture or a sorted T cell fraction (not recorded which). The receptors come from a human donor in good health.

This clonotype was detected only once. J is TRBJ2-7 and V is TRBV12-3 or TRBV12-4; D gene unclear. Trimming pared 6 bases from V and 1 base from J, leaving 16 bases between. This CDR3 spans 15 amino acids. The CDR3 DNA reads as TGTGCCAGCAGAATAACTGGGCCCCTATCCTACGAGCAGTACTTC. Translation: CASRITGPLSYEQYF.

By share, this clonotype counts as medium-sized. J is TRBJ2-2 and V is TRBV2; no definite D call. V was cut by 0 bases and J by 5 bases, with 10 bases left in between. This CDR3 has 15 residues. Germline values: CDR1 SNHLY, CDR2 FYNNEI. The CDR3 DNA reads TGTGCCAGCAGTGAAGCGCTACGGCGGACCGGGGAGCTGTTTTTT. Translation: CASSEALRRTGELFF.